The 12 T cell receptor beta chains given below trace back to one sample, sequenced in a study of cytomegalovirus exposure and HLA in healthy donors. Produced via immunoSEQ multiplex PCR; TCRdb's table is partial and in-frame only. The sample records more than 60,000 clones, 85% to 90% being singletons. Sequencing was performed on PBMCs. The receptors originated from a young woman in good health and CMV-seronegative.

The CDR3 DNA reads TGTGCCAGCAGGTGGGGGGGGGCCCAGTACTTC. It yields the protein CASRWGGAQYF. The chain couples TRBV9 to TRBJ2-5; 7 nucleotides agree with TRBD2. Germline V gene lookup returns CDR1 SGDLS and CDR2 YYNGEE. V shed 5 bases, J shed 9 bases, and the junction held 4 bases outside the gene matches. This CDR3 is built from 11 residues. The full variable domain, completed using reference TRBV9 and TRBJ2-5, is DSGVTQTPKHLITATGQRVTLRCSPRSGDLSVYWYQQSLDQGLQFLIQYYNGEERAKGNILERFSAQQFPDLHSELNLSSLELGDSALYFCASRWGGAQYFGPGTRLLVL.

The genes are TRBV19 and TRBJ2-2; 11 positions agree with TRBD1. The CDR3 is 16 residues long. Trimming at V came to 2 bases and at J to 5 bases, leaving 4 bases not matched to a gene. The germline V gene has CDR1 LNHDA and CDR2 SQIVND (reference sequence). CDR3 sequence reads: CASSIMGQGVTGELFF. The CDR3 region has the DNA TGTGCCAGTAGTATAATGGGACAGGGGGTAACCGGGGAGCTGTTTTTT.

The rearrangement joins TRBV7-2 to TRBJ2-7; D gene unclear. This CDR3 contains 15 residues. Trimming took off 1 base at V and 6 bases at J, with 16 bases between the two ends. CDR1 SGHTA and CDR2 FQGNSA come from the germline V gene. DNA of the CDR3: TGTGCCAGCAGCTTAGGTCTCAATAGCTTCGTCGAGCAGTACTTC. Encoded protein: CASSLGLNSFVEQYF.

V gene TRBV2 combines with J gene TRBJ1-5; TRBD1 is a possible D gene (5 bases). The CDR3 has 14 residues. The ends were cut back, 4 bases at V and 5 bases at J, with 12 bases in the middle. The V gene's germline CDR1 is SNHLY and CDR2 FYNNEI. The CDR3 DNA is TGTGCCAGCAGTGTCCAGGGAATTGATCAGCCCCAGCATTTT. Its translation is CASSVQGIDQPQHF.

The V gene is TRBV19, the J gene TRBJ1-5, with D unclear. There are 16 residues in the CDR3. V lost 0 bases and J 5 bases, leaving 14 bases between the germline ends. Per the germline V gene, CDR1 is LNHDA and CDR2 is SQIVND (reference sequence). CDR3 nucleotides: TGTGCCAGTAGTATAGAGAGGCCCCGCGGGCATCAGCCCCAGCATTTT. This encodes CASSIERPRGHQPQHF.

The J gene is TRBJ1-5, the V gene TRBV28; 8 bases align to TRBD1. From germline, CDR1 is MDHEN and CDR2 SYDVKM. Germline trimming cut 10 bases from V and 7 bases from J; bases unmatched to any gene: 15. This CDR3 spans 15 amino acids. CDR3 in DNA: TGTGCCACCTGGGGCACAGGGGGATGGTACCAGCCCCAGCATTTT. This encodes CATWGTGGWYQPQHF.

The chain is built from TRBV5-1 and TRBJ2-5; 8 positions match TRBD2. V lost 2 bases and J lost 1; bases outside the gene matches: 1. The CDR3 loop spans 14 amino acids. Germline lookup yields CDR1 SGHRS and CDR2 YFSETQ. CDR3 sequence: CASSLLAAQETQYF. The DNA of the CDR3 is TGCGCCAGCAGCTTACTAGCGGCCCAAGAGACCCAGTACTTC.

This rearrangement joins TRBV19 to TRBJ2-1; TRBD2 matches at 7 bases. With 3 bases clipped from V and 3 bases from J, the junction kept 2 bases outside the gene matches. The germline gives CDR1 LNHDA, CDR2 SQIVND (reference sequence). There are 14 residues in the CDR3. The CDR3 DNA is TGTGCCAGTAGTATCCGGGAGGTCTACAATGAGCAGTTCTTC. Translated, it gives CASSIREVYNEQFF.

The V and J genes are TRBV7-8 and TRBJ2-1; 10 bases align to TRBD2. This CDR3 has 14 residues. Germline loops: CDR1 SGHVS, CDR2 FQNEAQ. J was trimmed by 6 bases and V by 3 bases; bases with no gene match: 2. Here the CDR3 DNA reads TGTGCCAGCAGCTTCAGCGGGGGGGGCAATGAGCAGTTCTTC. It yields the protein CASSFSGGGNEQFF.

The rearrangement links TRBV7-9 to TRBJ2-7; perhaps TRBD2 as D (6 bases). The CDR3 covers 15 residues. Trimming shortened V by 4 bases and J by 0 bases, and 13 bases separated the two germline ends. Germline V gene lookup returns CDR1 SEHNR and CDR2 FQNEAQ (reference sequence). The CDR3 sequence is CASSSGTLSSYEQYF. DNA for the CDR3: TGTGCCAGCAGCTCCGGGACTTTGAGCTCCTACGAGCAGTACTTC.

The V call is TRBV7-3, the J call TRBJ2-1; D might be TRBD1 (5 bases). The germline CDR1 and CDR2 sequences are SGHTA and FQGTGA. The CDR3 covers 15 residues. The V and J ends lost 5 bases and 6 bases respectively, with 17 bases between them. CDR3 sequence: CASSLQGLSLNEQFF. CDR3 nucleotide sequence: TGTGCCAGCAGCCTTCAGGGTCTTTCCCTCAATGAGCAGTTCTTC.

The rearrangement joins TRBV29-1 to TRBJ2-4, with D maybe TRBD1 (7 bases). Germline V gives CDR1 SQVTM, CDR2 ANQGSEA. This CDR3 contains 14 residues. V was trimmed by 7 bases and J by 3 bases, leaving 16 bases between them. CDR3 protein: CSAWTGGFKNIQYF. The CDR3 DNA reads TGCAGCGCTTGGACAGGAGGGTTCAAAAACATTCAGTACTTC.